This T cell receptor (beta chain) appears in the sequencing data of a study of T cell responses to AZD1222 COVID-19 vaccine (dated by TCRdb to the early 2020s). Looking at the study overall: AZD1222 recipients whose second dose came at about 4 weeks and those whose second dose came at about 12 weeks were combined into one group, since spike-specific TCR depth and breadth did not differ between the two schedules. TCR sequencing was performed for about 250 trial participants, of whom around 210 were given two doses of AZD1222 and some 25 were given two doses of MenACWY control vaccine. Enrollment into the trials was organized by age into subgroups of 18-55, 56-69 and 70-plus years, and those subgroups contained 148, 28 and 57 TCR-sequenced participants, respectively. On the study overall, not on this receptor specifically: In the small 56-69-year group, the increase in depth fell short of significance, most likely because of low power. No day 14 peak-response samples were available, so repertoires were characterized only after the peak T cell response. Reportedly, close to half of the unique spike-specific TCRs recognized epitopes lying outside the regions that are mutated in the B.1.351 and B.1.1.7 variants. The vaccine-associated CD4 TCRs covered the entire spike protein, and the dominant responses fell in regions 160-218 and 743-854. Participants were mostly white British and included more females than males, and it was suggested by the authors that clonal diversity may have been underestimated. Conclusions about previously exposed vaccinees are limited, since just six AZD1222 recipients were seropositive for SARS-CoV-2 at baseline. After two AZD1222 doses, both the breadth and the depth of spike-specific TCRs were significantly higher than at day 0 and than in MenACWY recipients.

To note about this clone: The antigen this receptor binds is unknown. No base-level quality is on record; no much larger clone is a single base apart. Other DNA variants within this sample encode the same CDR3.

From the cysteine through the phenylalanine, the CDR3 covers 13 amino acids. Solely the CDR3 DNA is kept, with 39 bases framed from the first base. According to the germline V gene, CDR1 reads SGDLS and CDR2 reads YYNGEE. V gives up 0 bases and J gives up 2 bases, and the segment between their germline ends measures 5 bases. The CDR3 regions of human TCRbeta chains were analyzed by immunosequencing. The study's processing was this. Repertoire TCRs were checked for matches against a reference library of SARS-CoV-2-specific TCRs that had been generated using the MIRA antigen-specificity platform. Breadth was defined as the fraction of unique TCRs that were SARS-CoV-2-associated, and depth was defined as the fraction of total T cells that were SARS-CoV-2-associated. Using the MIRA data, each spike-specific TCR was mapped to the spike region that the TCR reacts to and placed in a CD4 or CD8 class. Log10-transformed breadth and depth values were compared by one-way ANOVA with Sidak's multiple comparisons tests. TCRdb holds this immuneACCESS table with in-frame rearrangements only. Some clones are missing; in checked studies, unresolved V genes explain under half, and the rest has no known cause. V, J and clone size were drawn from that table, and D and trimming were deduced from the DNA. The table for this sample lists approximately 140,000 clones; roughly nine tenths of them were counted only once. About 1.5% of the sample is held by the ten biggest clonotypes.

The time point label, as the study defines it: baseline before first vaccination. Vaccinee samples came from UK trials COV001 and COV002, including a single-blind randomized controlled phase 2/3 trial of AZD1222 (ChAdOx1 nCoV-19) in healthy adults. Trial participant PBMC samples were collected at day 0 and day 28 after the second dose for TCRbeta chain sequencing. This TCR came from an adult in good health. Sequenced here: peripheral blood, sampled on day 0 of AZD1222 vaccination. The sequence is built from TRBV9 and TRBJ2-5; TRBD2 is a weak D gene call, 5 bases matching. CDR3 region: CASSVAGQETQYF. The nucleotides are TGTGCCAGCAGCGTAGCGGGACAAGAGACCCAGTACTTC.